Below are 25 T cell receptor beta chains sequenced from a single sample in a study of blood T cell repertoires in COVID-19. Some clones are missing from TCRdb's copy, which holds only in-frame ones; the method was immunoSEQ multiplex PCR. The data show 250,000 to 300,000 clones, around nine tenths seen once. The source material was PBMCs or T cells enriched from blood (not recorded which). The receptors here all came from a woman aged 40 to 55 who had recovered from COVID-19.

This chain connects TRBV21-1 to TRBJ2-7; the listed D gene, TRBD1, was not tested against the DNA. TRBV21-1 is designated a pseudogene. The CDR3 consists of 13 residues. CDR3 DNA: TGTGCCAGCAGATCGGGACAGGGTTATGTGCAGTACTTC. Translated: CASRSGQGYVQYF.

This clone was seen repeatedly, ten times or more. This rearrangement joins TRBV6-4 to TRBJ2-1; 7 bases line up with TRBD2. The CDR3 is 15 amino acids. The V segment lost 2 bases and the J segment 3 bases; nucleotides outside the gene matches: 4. The germline CDR1 and CDR2 sequences are MRHNA and SNTAGT. This CDR3 reads CASSDASGIYNEQFF. CDR3 nucleotides: TGTGCCAGCAGTGACGCTAGCGGAATCTACAATGAGCAGTTCTTC.

The rearrangement uses TRBV19 and TRBJ1-2, with a possible D match to TRBD1 (5 bases). CDR1 LNHDA and CDR2 SQIVND come from the germline V gene (reference sequence). This CDR3 region has 13 residues. V lost 4 bases, J lost 5 bases, and 11 bases lay in between. CDR3 in DNA: TGTGCCAGTAGTAGGCGGGGGACTTATGGCTACACCTTC. Protein product: CASSRRGTYGYTF.

The J gene is TRBJ1-4, the V gene TRBV6-2 or TRBV6-3; D is possibly TRBD1 (6 bases). The V end was cut by 7 bases, the J end by 8 bases, with 17 bases between. This CDR3 has 14 amino acids. CDR1 is MNHEY, CDR2 SVGEGT, per germline. The DNA of the CDR3 is TGTGCCAGCAACCCACAGGGAGGGGACGAAAAACTGTTTTTT. This codes for CASNPQGGDEKLFF.

This chain links TRBV7-3 with TRBJ2-2; 7 bases align to TRBD2. The CDR3 sequence is 16 residues long. V shed 5 bases, J shed 0 bases, and the junction held 6 bases outside the gene matches. CDR1 is SGHTA and CDR2 is FQGTGA in the germline V gene. CDR3 region: CASSEKSGTNTGELFF. The CDR3 DNA follows: TGTGCCAGCAGCGAAAAGAGCGGGACGAACACCGGGGAGCTGTTTTTT. The whole variable domain, filled in from reference TRBV7-3 and TRBJ2-2, reads GAGVSQTPSNKVTEKGKYVELRCDPISGHTALYWYRQSLGQGPEFLIYFQGTGAADDSGLPNDRFFAVRPEGSVSTLKIQRTERGDSAVYLCASSEKSGTNTGELFFGEGSRLTVL.

The CDR3 protein is CASSLRLSGSVDEQFF. CDR3 in DNA: TGTGCCAGCAGCTTACGGCTCAGCGGGAGTGTAGATGAGCAGTTCTTC. This sequence joins TRBV7-3 and TRBJ2-1; 8 nucleotides match TRBD2. Unmatched junction bases numbered 11, after V lost 2 bases and J lost 8 bases. Germline assignment: CDR1 SGHTA and CDR2 FQGTGA. The CDR3 totals 16 residues.

V usage is TRBV10-3 and J usage is TRBJ1-2; D possibly corresponds to TRBD1 (6 bases). V dropped 6 bases and J dropped 4 bases, with 6 bases sitting between them. The CDR3 consists of 11 residues. Germline lookup yields CDR1 ENHRY and CDR2 SYGVKD. In DNA form, the CDR3 reads TGTGCCATCAGCAGGGGCTATGGCTACACCTTC. The encoded protein is CAISRGYGYTF.

The sample holds one count of this clone. The rearrangement links TRBV19 to TRBJ2-1; D perhaps matches TRBD2 (6 bases). This CDR3 contains 16 residues. V shed 4 bases and J shed 0 bases, with 13 bases lying between them. Germline CDR1 and CDR2: LNHDA and SQIVND (reference sequence). The CDR3 region is CASSTLTGSSYNEQFF. The CDR3 DNA follows: TGTGCCAGTAGTACATTAACCGGGAGCTCCTACAATGAGCAGTTCTTC. Using reference TRBV19 and TRBJ2-1 for the parts outside the CDR3, the full variable domain is DGGITQSPKYLFRKEGQNVTLSCEQNLNHDAMYWYRQDPGQGLRLIYYSQIVNDFQKGDIAEGYSVSREKKESFPLTVTSAQKNPTAFYLCASSTLTGSSYNEQFFGPGTRLTVL.

V usage is TRBV28 and J usage is TRBJ2-5; TRBD2 is a possible D gene (7 bases). The CDR3 consists of 15 residues. Germline CDR1 MDHEN, CDR2 SYDVKM. V lost 3 bases and J 5 bases, leaving 16 bases between the germline ends. CDR3 coding DNA: TGTGCCAGCAGTTTGCGTCGGGGGGCGGTGGAGACCCAGTACTTC. It translates to CASSLRRGAVETQYF. The full variable domain, completed using reference TRBV28 and TRBJ2-5, is DVKVTQSSRYLVKRTGEKVFLECVQDMDHENMFWYRQDPGLGLRLIYFSYDVKMKEKGDIPEGYSVSREKKERFSLILESASTNQTSMYLCASSLRRGAVETQYFGPGTRLLVL.

CDR3 nucleotides: TGTGCCAGCAGTGTTCTCAGGGAATATGGCTACACCTTC. Amino acid sequence: CASSVLREYGYTF. This chain links TRBV2 with TRBJ1-2, with D possibly matching TRBD1 (5 bases). This CDR3 contains 13 residues. Germline V lookup: CDR1 SNHLY, CDR2 FYNNEI. V was shortened by 4 bases and J by 5 bases, with 11 bases between the two germline ends.

The J gene is TRBJ2-7, the V gene TRBV27, with TRBD2 matching over 8 bases. Germline CDR1 and CDR2: MNHEY and SMNVEV (reference sequence). Trimming cost V 9 bases and J 5 bases; bases outside gene matches: 15. The CDR3 is 15 amino acids. The CDR3 region is CASGPTRTSQHEQYF. CDR3 DNA: TGTGCCAGTGGACCGACTCGGACTAGCCAGCACGAGCAGTACTTC.

The rearrangement uses TRBV4-2 and TRBJ1-1, with 10 bases fitting TRBD1. V trimming: 1 base; J trimming: 0 bases; junction bases outside the gene matches: 5. The CDR3 extends over 17 amino acids. CDR1 is LGHNA, CDR2 YNFKEQ, per germline. CDR3 in DNA: TGTGCCAGCAGCCAAGGGGACAGGGGTGGGGTGAACACTGAAGCTTTCTTT. This encodes CASSQGDRGGVNTEAFF.

V usage is TRBV6-1 and J usage is TRBJ1-2, with unresolved D. CDR1 MNHNS and CDR2 SASEGT come from the germline V gene. This CDR3 is built from 16 residues. V lost 3 bases and J lost 3, with 17 bases in between. The CDR3, as DNA: TGTGCCAGCAGTGATACGTGGGAGGTGGCGGACTATGGCTACACCTTC. Protein product: CASSDTWEVADYGYTF.

About this clone itself: Within the sample, other DNA sequences also encode this same CDR3. The CDR3 spells CASSLGRGEQYF. CDR3 coding DNA: TGTGCCAGCAGCCTCGGACGGGGCGAGCAGTACTTC. The chain has TRBV11-2 and TRBJ2-7; a weak D match, TRBD2 (5 bases). Germline-derived CDR1 and CDR2 are SGHAT and FQNNGV. This CDR3 spans 12 amino acids. V was clipped by 5 bases and J by 6 bases, with 11 bases between them.

The chain combines TRBV9 with TRBJ2-5; TRBD2 is a possible D gene (5 bases). V lost 1 base, J lost 5 bases, and 12 bases lay in between. Germline CDR1 SGDLS, CDR2 YYNGEE. The CDR3 has 14 amino acids. CDR3 nucleotides: TGTGCCAGCAGCGTAAACGGGGTAGGGGAGACCCAGTACTTC. Its translation: CASSVNGVGETQYF.

The CDR3 DNA reads as TGTGCCAGTAGTATTTTTACTAGCGGGGGAGATACGCAGTATTTT. It specifies CASSIFTSGGDTQYF. The chain has TRBV19 and TRBJ2-3; 11 bases align to TRBD2. With V trimmed by 3 bases and J by 5 bases, 4 bases remained unmatched. The CDR3 is 15 residues long. In germline, CDR1 is LNHDA, CDR2 SQIVND (reference sequence).

The V and J genes are TRBV5-1 and TRBJ2-3; 8 positions agree with TRBD2. V was pared by 5 bases and J by 5 bases, with 7 bases of the junction left unmatched. This CDR3 comprises 14 residues. CDR1 is SGHRS and CDR2 is YFSETQ in the germline V gene. This CDR3 is CASRQSGRGDTQYF. CDR3 sequence (DNA): TGCGCCAGCAGACAAAGCGGGAGAGGAGATACGCAGTATTTT.

This clone was observed many times. V gene TRBV14 combines with J gene TRBJ2-1; no definite D call. The CDR3 totals 13 residues. With 0 bases removed from V and 12 bases from J, the gap between germline ends came to 12 bases. Germline values: CDR1 SGHDN, CDR2 FVKESK. The CDR3 loop is CASSQDHYSLQFF. CDR3 sequence (DNA): TGTGCCAGCAGCCAAGATCATTACAGCTTGCAGTTCTTC. The full variable domain, completed using reference TRBV14 and TRBJ2-1, is EAGVTQFPSHSVIEKGQTVTLRCDPISGHDNLYWYRRVMGKEIKFLLHFVKESKQDESGMPNNRFLAERTGGTYSTLKVQPAELEDSGVYFCASSQDHYSLQFFGPGTRLTVL.

The chain links TRBV30 to TRBJ2-3; TRBD2 aligns across 7 bases. This CDR3 has 14 residues. The V segment lost 2 bases and the J segment 6 bases; nucleotides outside the gene matches: 8. Germline CDR1 reads GTSNPN; CDR2 reads SVGIG (reference sequence). This chain's CDR3 is CAWSSGGSADTQYF. In nucleotides, the CDR3 is TGTGCCTGGAGTTCCGGCGGGAGTGCCGATACGCAGTATTTT.

Here the CDR3 reads CASSALAGVGEQYF. CDR3 sequence (DNA): TGTGCCAGCTCCGCCTTAGCGGGAGTGGGGGAGCAGTACTTC. The chain links TRBV18 to TRBJ2-7; 9 bases map to TRBD2. This CDR3 is built from 14 residues. Germline-derived CDR1 and CDR2 are KGHSH and LQKENI. Trimming took 6 bases from V and 7 from J; bases not matched to a gene: 10.

This chain connects TRBV11-3 to TRBJ2-1; TRBD1 aligns across 9 bases. Germline V gives CDR1 SGHNT, CDR2 YENEEA. The CDR3 loop spans 15 amino acids. V shed 4 bases and J 1 base; nucleotides not matched to a gene: 2. In DNA form, the CDR3 reads TGTGCCAGCAGCTCGGGACAGGGATCCTACAATGAGCAGTTCTTC. Translated: CASSSGQGSYNEQFF.

This clone was counted at least ten times. The chain links TRBV20-1 to TRBJ1-1, with 7 positions matching TRBD1. The CDR3 consists of 11 residues. V gave up 5 bases and J gave up 5 bases; unmatched junction bases: 2. Germline lookup yields CDR1 DFQATT and CDR2 SNEGSKA (reference sequence). CDR3 DNA: TGCAGTGCTGCGGGACAGACTGAAGCTTTCTTT. Its protein is CSAAGQTEAFF.

As to this clone: This CDR3 is also generated by other DNA sequences in the sample. The chain uses TRBV7-2 and TRBJ1-2, with 8 bases matching TRBD1. With 0 bases clipped from V and 5 bases from J, the junction kept 2 bases outside the gene matches. The CDR3 length is 14 residues. Looked up from germline, CDR1 is SGHTA and CDR2 is FQGNSA. The CDR3 coding sequence is TGTGCCAGCAGCTTAGCAAGACAGGGGTATGGCTACACCTTC. Its protein product is CASSLARQGYGYTF.

The chain joins TRBV5-1 to TRBJ2-3; 7 bases map to TRBD2. This CDR3 comprises 16 residues. The germline V gene encodes CDR1 SGHRS and CDR2 YFSETQ. V shed 1 base and J 1 base; nucleotides not matched to a gene: 6. This CDR3 is CASSLPSTSGTDTQYF. The CDR3 DNA sequence: TGCGCCAGCAGCTTGCCGAGTACTAGCGGCACAGATACGCAGTATTTT.

The chain couples TRBV5-1 to TRBJ2-4, with D perhaps matching TRBD2 (6 bases). V lost 7 bases and J 4 bases, leaving 12 bases between the germline ends. CDR3 length equals 13 residues. In germline, CDR1 is SGHRS, CDR2 YFSETQ. The CDR3 DNA reads as TGCGCCAGCCTGCGGGACGGAAAAAACATTCAGTACTTC. It codes for CASLRDGKNIQYF.